This T cell receptor beta chain was documented in a study of shared clonotypes between healthy human individuals. Sequenced by immunoSEQ multiplex PCR; TCRdb stores in-frame clones only, minus some. The sample consists of about a million clones, roughly 80% of them appearing once. Per germline, CDR1 SGHRS and CDR2 YFSETQ. This CDR3 contains 16 residues. V lost 3 bases and J lost 7; bases outside the gene matches: 6. Comments on this clone: Its cognate antigen is unknown.

Everyone who donated was a Caucasian adult who lived in Nashville, Tennessee. Study-wide results and caveats: Naive subsets usually exceeded memory subsets in estimated richness. Donors were few, which limited the genetic and exposure-history diversity represented.

Sequencing input: memory CD4+ T cells from PBMCs. The sample's subset: CD45RA-negative fraction. The V call is TRBV5-1, the J call TRBJ2-1; 14 bases are a match to TRBD2. This receptor was obtained from a man aged 18 to 30 in good health. Some clones in this sample may be carry-over from other donors' samples. CDR3 in DNA: TGCGCCAGCAGCTCGACTAGCGGGAGGGAGGGGAATGAGCAGTTCTTC. Translated: CASSSTSGREGNEQFF.